The 11 T cell receptor beta chains listed next were all sequenced from one sample in a study of identical twins. TCRdb analysed the 5' RACE reads with MiXCR anew, one entry per CDR3 protein. This sample carries 500,000 to 650,000 distinct CDR3 sequences, around 22% of them seen once, and the ten largest clones take 0.45% to 0.5%. These data were also reused for a study on yellow fever vaccine responses in identical twins.

The sample taken for sequencing was CD4+ T cells sorted from blood. The receptor set was obtained from a woman younger than 30 in good health.

This clonotype has a handful of counts. For the CDR3, the DNA is TGCGCCAGCAGCTTGACAGGGGCGTTAACAGATACGCAGTATTTT. The encoded protein is CASSLTGALTDTQYF. The chain couples TRBV5-1 to TRBJ2-3, with 7 bases lining up with TRBD1. Trimming cost V 1 base and J 3 bases; bases outside gene matches: 5. This CDR3 has 15 amino acids. The germline gives CDR1 SGHRS, CDR2 YFSETQ.

The chain uses TRBV2 and TRBJ2-2, with TRBD2 identical over 8 bases. J lost 1 base, V lost 5 bases, and 9 bases had no gene match. Germline V gives CDR1 SNHLY, CDR2 FYNNEI. This CDR3 is built from 17 residues. CDR3 loop: CASSMKRESLNTGELFF. DNA for the CDR3: TGTGCCAGCAGTATGAAGCGGGAGAGCTTGAACACCGGGGAGCTGTTTTTT.

This CDR3 reads CATTRDSSNTGELFF. The CDR3 DNA follows: TGTGCCACCACCCGGGACAGCTCCAACACCGGGGAGCTGTTTTTT. The rearrangement joins TRBV12-3 or TRBV12-4 to TRBJ2-2, with 7 bases that match TRBD1. The CDR3 consists of 15 residues. V lost 10 bases, J lost 2 bases, and 10 bases stayed unmatched.

This clonotype appeared a few times. The genes are TRBV5-1 and TRBJ2-1, with D possibly matching TRBD2 (6 bases). Germline V gene lookup returns CDR1 SGHRS and CDR2 YFSETQ. This CDR3 has 14 residues. The V and J ends lost 4 bases and 5 bases respectively, with 13 bases between them. CDR3 nucleotides: TGCGCCAGCAGCCTACGGGAGAGCAACAATGAGCAGTTCTTC. Translated, it gives CASSLRESNNEQFF. Full variable domain (remainder filled in from reference TRBV5-1 and TRBJ2-1): KAGVTQTPRYLIKTRGQQVTLSCSPISGHRSVSWYQQTPGQGLQFLFEYFSETQRNKGNFPGRFSGRQFSNSRSEMNVSTLELGDSALYLCASSLRESNNEQFFGPGTRLTVL.

The chain is built from TRBV6-2 or TRBV6-3 and TRBJ2-5; tentatively, D is TRBD2 (5 bases). V was shortened by 5 bases and J by 4 bases, with 11 bases between the two germline ends. This CDR3 contains 13 residues. Germline CDR1 MNHEY, CDR2 SVGEGT. Here the CDR3 reads CASSRRRGETQYF. The CDR3 DNA reads TGTGCCAGCAGTCGCCGCCGGGGAGAGACCCAGTACTTC.

CDR3 protein: CASSQVWTGVGSPLHF. Written as DNA, the CDR3 is TGTGCCAGCAGCCAAGTCTGGACAGGGGTGGGGTCACCCCTCCACTTT. V is TRBV3-1 and J is TRBJ1-6, with 9 bases identical to TRBD1. This CDR3 spans 16 amino acids. Trimming at V came to 1 base and at J to 10 bases, leaving 8 bases not matched to a gene. Germline V gives CDR1 LGHDT, CDR2 YNNKEL (reference sequence).

The rearrangement uses TRBV3-1 and TRBJ2-1; D may be TRBD1 or TRBD2 (6 bases each). CDR1 and CDR2 (germline): LGHDT, YNNKEL (reference sequence). This CDR3 region has 17 residues. The V end was cut by 3 bases, the J end by 7 bases, with 22 bases between. This chain's CDR3 is CASSQESGTLRGNEQFF. DNA for the CDR3: TGTGCCAGCAGCCAGGAGTCCGGGACTCTAAGGGGGAATGAGCAGTTCTTC.

The rearrangement joins TRBV28 to TRBJ2-3; 9 bases map to TRBD1. Trimming removed 4 bases from V and 14 bases from J; junction bases left unmatched: 7. This CDR3 has 12 amino acids. The germline gives CDR1 MDHEN, CDR2 SYDVKM. The CDR3: CASSWDRVRVYF. Here the CDR3 DNA reads TGTGCCAGCAGTTGGGACAGGGTACGTGTGTATTTT. Full variable domain (missing parts from reference TRBV28 and TRBJ2-3): DVKVTQSSRYLVKRTGEKVFLECVQDMDHENMFWYRQDPGLGLRLIYFSYDVKMKEKGDIPEGYSVSREKKERFSLILESASTNQTSMYLCASSWDRVRVYFGPGTRLTVL.

The rearrangement joins TRBV28 to TRBJ2-7; D is possibly TRBD1 or TRBD2 (5 bases each). The V and J ends lost 7 bases and 1 base respectively, with 11 bases between them. Germline CDR1 reads MDHEN; CDR2 reads SYDVKM. The CDR3 is made up of 13 amino acids. The CDR3 nucleotides are TGTGCCAGCACGGACTCAGGGTCCTACGAGCAGTACTTC. Translation: CASTDSGSYEQYF.

The V call is TRBV20-1, the J call TRBJ2-5; D uncertain. CDR1 DFQATT and CDR2 SNEGSKA come from the germline V gene (reference sequence). The CDR3 runs 11 residues. Written as DNA, the CDR3 is TGCAGCGCCCAACCCAGGGAGACCCAGTACTTC. Translation: CSAQPRETQYF.

V is TRBV7-8 and J is TRBJ2-2; 8 positions match TRBD1. Germline values: CDR1 SGHVS, CDR2 FQNEAQ. V trimming: 1 base; J trimming: 7 bases; junction bases outside the gene matches: 11. The length of the CDR3 is 17 residues. The CDR3 DNA reads as TGTGCCAGCAGCTTAGTATCCGGGACAGGACGAATCGGGGAGCTGTTTTTT. The encoded protein is CASSLVSGTGRIGELFF.